These 15 T cell receptor beta chains were sequenced from one sample in a study of cytomegalovirus exposure and HLA in healthy donors. PCR used 60 Vbeta primers and 13 Jbeta primers. TCRdb's copy holds only in-frame clones and misses some; the assay was immunoSEQ multiplex PCR. The repertoire holds 100,000 to 120,000 clones, with around 78% as singletons. Specimen: PBMCs. The receptor set was obtained from a male donor in good health and CMV-seronegative.

The chain employs TRBV7-6 and TRBJ2-5; D is perhaps TRBD1 (6 bases). Matching the DNA end better, TRBJ2-7 makes the J call doubtful. CDR1 and CDR2 (germline): SGHVS, FNYEAQ. The CDR3 has 17 amino acids. The CDR3 DNA is TGTGCCAGCAGCTTAGGGTCAGGGGCAGTCGCAATATACGAGCAGTACTTC. Protein product: CASSLGSGAVAIYEQYF.

The rearrangement links TRBV4-1 to TRBJ1-2; D is possibly TRBD1 (6 bases). V lost 0 bases, J lost 3 bases, and 17 bases lay in between. Looked up from germline, CDR1 is MGHRA and CDR2 is YSYEKL. CDR3 length: 17 residues. CDR3 DNA: TGCGCCAGCAGCCAAGACCAGTCGGACAGTCGGCACTATGGCTACACCTTC. Protein: CASSQDQSDSRHYGYTF.

The chain recombines TRBV5-3 with TRBJ2-1; TRBD2 matches at 13 bases. TRBV5-3 is an open reading frame, and its role is uncertain. The ends lost 4 bases at V and 6 bases at J; junction bases unmatched: 13. The CDR3 sequence is 18 residues long. CDR3 nucleotide sequence: TGTGCCAGAAGCCCCGGGACTAGCGGGATGCCTACACTCAATGAGCAGTTCTTC. Translating gives CARSPGTSGMPTLNEQFF.

V usage is TRBV18 and J usage is TRBJ2-2; 7 bases map to TRBD1. V dropped 1 base and J dropped 0; count of bases not matched to a gene: 11. The CDR3 totals 19 residues. Per the germline V gene, CDR1 is KGHSH and CDR2 is LQKENI. The CDR3 reads CASSPRVGTAMPNTGELFF. The DNA for the CDR3 is TGTGCCAGCTCACCACGGGTAGGGACAGCCATGCCGAACACCGGGGAGCTGTTTTTT.

The V call is TRBV18, the J call TRBJ2-4; 7 positions match TRBD2. Losses at the gene ends were 0 bases for V and 3 bases for J; bases not matched to a gene: 14. This CDR3 spans 19 amino acids. Germline CDR1 and CDR2: KGHSH and LQKENI. The CDR3: CASSPPLAGVPPGKNIQYF. The CDR3 DNA follows: TGTGCCAGCTCACCACCGCTCGCGGGAGTCCCCCCTGGCAAAAACATTCAGTACTTC.

The CDR3 nucleotides are TGTGCCATCAGTGAAAGGGACAGAGTGAATGAAAAACTGTTTTTT. It translates to CAISERDRVNEKLFF. The chain joins TRBV10-3 to TRBJ1-4; 7 bases fit TRBD1. The germline V gene has CDR1 ENHRY and CDR2 SYGVKD. The length of the CDR3 is 15 residues. With V trimmed by 3 bases and J by 5 bases, 6 bases remained unmatched.

The chain is built from TRBV27 and TRBJ2-2; 12 nucleotides align to TRBD2. The V gene end was trimmed by 7 bases and the J gene end by 2 bases; junction bases not matched to a gene: 5. CDR1 and CDR2 from the germline V gene are MNHEY and SMNVEV (reference sequence). The CDR3 spans 16 residues. The CDR3 DNA reads as TGTGCCAGCATCCGACTAGCGGGAGATAACACCGGGGAGCTGTTTTTT. It yields the protein CASIRLAGDNTGELFF.

The gene calls are TRBV4-1 and TRBJ1-3; D ambiguous. This CDR3 has 16 residues. Germline CDR1 MGHRA, CDR2 YSYEKL. V lost 0 bases, J lost 6 bases, and 15 bases lay in between. CDR3 protein: CASSQDRTGSENTIYF. The DNA for the CDR3 is TGCGCCAGCAGCCAAGATCGAACCGGGTCCGAAAACACCATATATTTT.

The CDR3 loop is CASSMTSGPTDTQYF. In DNA form, the CDR3 reads TGTGCCAGCAGTATGACTAGCGGGCCCACAGATACGCAGTATTTT. The chain carries TRBV6-4 and TRBJ2-3; 10 positions agree with TRBD2. The V and J ends lost 5 bases and 2 bases, in that order; junction bases with no gene match: 4. The germline gives CDR1 MRHNA, CDR2 SNTAGT. The CDR3 runs to 15 residues.

This chain connects TRBV11-2 to TRBJ1-1, with a possible D match to TRBD1 (5 bases). The germline V and J ends were trimmed by 0 bases and 6 bases, with 11 bases remaining between them. The CDR3 spans 14 residues. CDR1 and CDR2 (germline): SGHAT, FQNNGV. The CDR3 DNA sequence: TGTGCCAGCAGCTTAGATGGGGGGAGTGCTGAAGCTTTCTTT. Translating gives CASSLDGGSAEAFF.

This clone turned up a few times. The V gene is TRBV27, the J gene TRBJ1-1; D is uncertain. Deletions cut 6 bases from V and 0 bases from J, with 20 bases between. The CDR3 covers 17 residues. Germline CDR1 is MNHEY and CDR2 is SMNVEV (reference sequence). CDR3 sequence: CASRMRLAKHMNTEAFF. CDR3 in DNA: TGTGCCAGCAGAATGAGGTTGGCCAAGCACATGAACACTGAAGCTTTCTTT.

The chain is built from TRBV5-1 and TRBJ2-7; TRBD1 aligns across 8 bases. The length of the CDR3 is 14 residues. The germline CDR1 and CDR2 sequences are SGHRS and YFSETQ. The V segment lost 1 base and the J segment 5 bases; nucleotides outside the gene matches: 5. CDR3 amino acids: CASSLTGGSDEQYF. Written as DNA, the CDR3 is TGCGCCAGCAGCTTGACAGGGGGTAGTGACGAGCAGTACTTC.

The DNA for the CDR3 is TGTGCCACCAGCAGAGAGCTAGCGGGGGGGGGCAAAAACATTCAGTACTTC. Protein product: CATSRELAGGGKNIQYF. This rearrangement joins TRBV15 to TRBJ2-4; 12 positions match TRBD2. V was clipped by 0 bases and J by 3 bases; unmatched bases: 3. CDR1 and CDR2 (germline): LNHNV, YYDKDF (reference sequence). The CDR3 covers 17 residues. Full variable domain (remainder filled in from reference TRBV15 and TRBJ2-4): DAMVIQNPRYQVTQFGKPVTLSCSQTLNHNVMYWYQQKSSQAPKLLFHYYDKDFNNEADTPDNFQSRRPNTSFCFLDIRSPGLGDTAMYLCATSRELAGGGKNIQYFGAGTRLSVL.

This clone was observed a few times. The chain carries TRBV25-1 and TRBJ2-1, with TRBD2 matching 11 bases. The CDR3 runs to 14 residues. Per the germline V gene, CDR1 is MGHDK and CDR2 is SYGVNS. The V segment lost 8 bases and the J segment 4 bases; nucleotides outside the gene matches: 4. As DNA, the CDR3 is TGTGCCAGCGGGGGACTAGCGGTATACAATGAGCAGTTCTTC. The encoded protein is CASGGLAVYNEQFF.

J is TRBJ2-1 and V is TRBV7-9; tentatively, D is TRBD2 (6 bases). Germline V gene lookup returns CDR1 SEHNR and CDR2 FQNEAQ (reference sequence). The CDR3 contains 16 residues. Trimming removed 7 bases at V and 0 bases at J, with 16 bases between. CDR3 nucleotides: TGTGCCAGCATCCCAAGCCGGGGGAGCTCCTACAATGAGCAGTTCTTC. It specifies CASIPSRGSSYNEQFF. Combining the CDR3 with reference TRBV7-9 and TRBJ2-1 gives the whole variable domain DTGVSQNPRHKITKRGQNVTFRCDPISEHNRLYWYRQTLGQGPEFLTYFQNEAQLEKSRLLSDRFSAERPKGSFSTLEIQRTEQGDSAMYLCASIPSRGSSYNEQFFGPGTRLTVL.